Listed below are T cell receptor beta chains from one sample, sequenced in a study of blood T cell repertoires in COVID-19. Here immunoSEQ multiplex PCR was the method, and the copy in TCRdb shows in-frame clones only, minus some. The sample consists of roughly 150,000 clones, roughly 80% of them appearing once. Sequencing used PBMCs or T cells enriched from blood (not recorded which). Source of these receptors: a woman between 45 and 65 years old who had recovered from COVID-19. CDR3s leave out the opening cysteine and the closing phenylalanine or tryptophan. The order of the fields is V gene, CDR3 protein.

v_call: TRBV19; cdr3_aa: ASSTQQGGYGNTIY
v_call: TRBV27; cdr3_aa: ASSLVGRVGYGYT
v_call: TRBV4-2; cdr3_aa: ASSQGNSNEQF
v_call: TRBV14; cdr3_aa: ASSLRHSSYNSPLH
v_call: TRBV5-1; cdr3_aa: ASSLVAGGTGYT
v_call: TRBV27; cdr3_aa: ASSFRAGGQGNSPLH
v_call: TRBV18; cdr3_aa: ASSPEISGNEQF
v_call: TRBV3-1/TRBV3-2; cdr3_aa: ASSPLGTGDSSGANVLT
v_call: TRBV3-1/TRBV3-2; cdr3_aa: ASSQFGGIAEQF
v_call: TRBV6-5; cdr3_aa: ASSYSGTFGYT
v_call: TRBV28; cdr3_aa: ASSSRRGGEETQY
v_call: TRBV7-8; cdr3_aa: ASSWGGQDLITDTQY
v_call: TRBV3-1/TRBV3-2; cdr3_aa: ASSTGGQPQH
v_call: TRBV7-8; cdr3_aa: ASSSDRTRAF
v_call: TRBV6-5; cdr3_aa: ASSRTGGGPEAF
v_call: TRBV7-8; cdr3_aa: ASSSPSREVGNTGELF
v_call: TRBV7-9; cdr3_aa: ASSRGLADHNEQF
v_call: TRBV9; cdr3_aa: ASSVTGQGYGYT
v_call: TRBV5-4; cdr3_aa: ASSTGTGVGNTIY
v_call: TRBV3-1/TRBV3-2; cdr3_aa: ASSLGPSRGETQY
v_call: TRBV5-4; cdr3_aa: ASSAGLNQPQH
v_call: TRBV28; cdr3_aa: ASSPSGLRAAGELF
v_call: TRBV7-2; cdr3_aa: ASSPKSRGPIYGYT
v_call: TRBV2; cdr3_aa: ASTLTGGGQPQH
v_call: TRBV6-1; cdr3_aa: ASSELAGVSDTQY
v_call: TRBV5-4; cdr3_aa: ASRSRVAGGGTGELF
v_call: TRBV7-3; cdr3_aa: ASSPGSADTQY
v_call: TRBV6-5; cdr3_aa: ASSYSGGNRDKLF
v_call: TRBV28; cdr3_aa: ASSLALGRGDGYT
v_call: TRBV4-3; cdr3_aa: ASSPGTGNEKLF
v_call: TRBV11-2; cdr3_aa: ASSPLAGSPGTQY
v_call: TRBV6-5; cdr3_aa: ASRPQKNSNQPQH
v_call: TRBV10-3; cdr3_aa: AISALDRGEQF
v_call: TRBV28; cdr3_aa: ASLSWSEAF
v_call: TRBV29-1; cdr3_aa: SVVGLQPNTEAF
v_call: TRBV2; cdr3_aa: ASSRAGARGHGYT
v_call: TRBV18; cdr3_aa: ASSPGGYRADTQY
v_call: TRBV7-9; cdr3_aa: ASSPRRQNTEAF
v_call: TRBV6-5; cdr3_aa: ASSFLADLSYEQY
v_call: TRBV2; cdr3_aa: ASSERVGRYGYT
v_call: TRBV11-3; cdr3_aa: ASSLRAGDTGELF